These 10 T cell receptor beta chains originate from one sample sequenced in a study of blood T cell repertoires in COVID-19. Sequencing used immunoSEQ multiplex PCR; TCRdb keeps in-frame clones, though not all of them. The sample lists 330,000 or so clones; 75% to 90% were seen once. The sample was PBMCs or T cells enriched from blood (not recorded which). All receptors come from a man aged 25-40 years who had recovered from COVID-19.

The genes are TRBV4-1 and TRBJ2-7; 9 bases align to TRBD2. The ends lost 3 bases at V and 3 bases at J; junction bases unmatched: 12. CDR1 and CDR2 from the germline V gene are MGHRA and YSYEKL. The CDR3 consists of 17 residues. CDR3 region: CASSQTFGAGGIYEQYF. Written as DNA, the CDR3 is TGCGCCAGCAGCCAGACTTTTGGCGCGGGGGGGATCTACGAGCAGTACTTC.

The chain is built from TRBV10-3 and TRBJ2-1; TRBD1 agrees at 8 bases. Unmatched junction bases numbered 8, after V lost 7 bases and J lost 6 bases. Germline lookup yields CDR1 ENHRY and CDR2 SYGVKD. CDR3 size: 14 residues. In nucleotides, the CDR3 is TGTGCCATCAATCGACAGGGGCCTTTCAATGAGCAGTTCTTC. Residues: CAINRQGPFNEQFF.

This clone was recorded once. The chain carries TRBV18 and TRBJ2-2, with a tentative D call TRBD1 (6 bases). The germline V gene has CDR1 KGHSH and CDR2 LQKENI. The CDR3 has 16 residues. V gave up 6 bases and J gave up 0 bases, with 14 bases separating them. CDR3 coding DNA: TGTGCCAGCTCCATACAGGGAATAACGAACACCGGGGAGCTGTTTTTT. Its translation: CASSIQGITNTGELFF.

CDR3 amino acids: CASSGGHNSDTQYF. The CDR3, as DNA: TGTGCCAGCAGTGGTGGGCACAACTCAGATACGCAGTATTTT. The J gene is TRBJ2-3, the V gene TRBV2; D is undetermined. V lost 4 bases and J 4 bases, leaving 12 bases between the germline ends. The CDR3 length is 14 residues. Germline V gene data show CDR1 as SNHLY and CDR2 as FYNNEI.

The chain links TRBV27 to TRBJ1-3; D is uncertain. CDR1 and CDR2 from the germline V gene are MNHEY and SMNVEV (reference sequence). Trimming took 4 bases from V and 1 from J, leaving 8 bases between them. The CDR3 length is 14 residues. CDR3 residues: CASSSRPSGNTIYF. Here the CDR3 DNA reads TGTGCCAGCAGTTCCAGGCCTTCTGGAAACACCATATATTTT.

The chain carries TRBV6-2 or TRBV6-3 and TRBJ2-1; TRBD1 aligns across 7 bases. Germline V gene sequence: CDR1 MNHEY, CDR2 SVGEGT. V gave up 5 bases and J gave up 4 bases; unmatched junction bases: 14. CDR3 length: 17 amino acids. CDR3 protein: CASSIATGNGWYNEQFF. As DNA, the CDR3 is TGTGCCAGCAGTATTGCGACAGGGAATGGTTGGTACAATGAGCAGTTCTTC.

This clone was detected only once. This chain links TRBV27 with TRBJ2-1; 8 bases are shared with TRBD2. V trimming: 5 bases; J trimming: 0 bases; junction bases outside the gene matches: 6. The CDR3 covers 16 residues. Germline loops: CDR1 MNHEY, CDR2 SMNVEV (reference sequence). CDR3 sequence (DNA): TGTGCCAGCAGTGCGTACCGGGGGGGCTCCTACAATGAGCAGTTCTTC. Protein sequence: CASSAYRGGSYNEQFF.

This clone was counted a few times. CDR3 amino acids: CASSSGTLSSYEQYF. The CDR3 coding sequence is TGTGCCAGCAGCTCCGGGACTCTGAGCTCCTACGAGCAGTACTTC. The genes are TRBV11-2 and TRBJ2-7; weak D call: TRBD2 (6 bases). The V gene's germline CDR1 is SGHAT and CDR2 FQNNGV. V gave up 4 bases and J gave up 0 bases, with 13 bases separating them. The length of the CDR3 is 15 residues.

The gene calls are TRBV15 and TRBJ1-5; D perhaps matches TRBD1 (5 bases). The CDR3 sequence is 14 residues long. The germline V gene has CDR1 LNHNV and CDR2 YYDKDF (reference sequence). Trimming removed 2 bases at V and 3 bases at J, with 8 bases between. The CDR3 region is CATSRQGFNQPQHF. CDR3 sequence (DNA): TGTGCCACCAGCAGACAGGGTTTCAATCAGCCCCAGCATTTT.

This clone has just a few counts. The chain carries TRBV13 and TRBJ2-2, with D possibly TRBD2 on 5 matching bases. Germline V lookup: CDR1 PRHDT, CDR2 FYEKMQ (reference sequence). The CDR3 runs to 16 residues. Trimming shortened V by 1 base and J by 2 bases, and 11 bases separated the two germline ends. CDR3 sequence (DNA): TGTGCCAGCAGCTTAGAGGCGGGTGTTAACACCGGGGAGCTGTTTTTT. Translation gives CASSLEAGVNTGELFF. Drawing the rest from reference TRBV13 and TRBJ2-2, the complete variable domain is AAGVIQSPRHLIKEKRETATLKCYPIPRHDTVYWYQQGPGQDPQFLISFYEKMQSDKGSIPDRFSAQQFSDYHSELNMSSLELGDSALYFCASSLEAGVNTGELFFGEGSRLTVL.